These T cell receptor beta chains were read from a single sample in a study of early T cells in non-severe SARS-CoV-2 infection. Using its own MiXCR run on the 5' RACE reads, TCRdb lists one record per CDR3 protein. This table has 25,000 to 35,000 distinct CDR3 sequences, about 2.7% appearing once. Material: whole blood. These TCRs come from an adult who was a healthcare worker with PCR-confirmed SARS-CoV-2 infection or an uninfected control (not recorded which). CDR3s include the opening cysteine and the closing phenylalanine or tryptophan. The size entry is marked missing in some rows and otherwise reads once, few, many or a size class.

V gene,J gene,clone size,CDR3 protein
TRBV12-3/TRBV12-4,TRBJ1-1,many,CASRKNLQNTEAFF
TRBV7-9,TRBJ2-3,many,CASSLATRGTDTQYF
TRBV29-1,TRBJ2-1,many,CSVVGLAGTYNEQFF
TRBV7-6,TRBJ2-3,.,CASSLGVGDTDTQYF
TRBV19,TRBJ1-3,many,CASSVDRVSGNTIYF
TRBV5-1,TRBJ2-1,few,CASNAGGPSNEQFF
TRBV6-5,TRBJ1-1,many,CASSYSSGRVNTEAFF
TRBV9,TRBJ1-1,many,CASSETGNTEAFF
TRBV3-1,TRBJ1-5,many,CASSPRINQPQHF
TRBV12-3/TRBV12-4,TRBJ2-2,many,CASSPPWTGAGAGELFF
TRBV27,TRBJ2-3,many,CASSEGLSTDTQYF